The 30 T cell receptor beta chains presented below share a single source sample, sequenced in a study of beta chain features in type 1 diabetes. Isolated RNA was reverse transcribed in full, so expressed TCRB transcripts were sequenced. Here immunoSEQ multiplex PCR was the method, and the copy in TCRdb shows in-frame clones only, minus some. The sample has 620,000 or so clones, roughly 16% seen once. Material for sequencing was naive CD4+ T cells from blood. Receptor source: a man aged 18 to 30 in good health.

The chain employs TRBV5-5 and TRBJ2-1; D is unresolved. V was trimmed by 1 base and J by 0 bases, leaving 11 bases between them. The CDR3 loop spans 16 amino acids. The germline gives CDR1 SGHKS, CDR2 YYEKEE (reference sequence). Written as DNA, the CDR3 is TGTGCCAGCAGCTTGTTGATGGGTAGCTCCTACAATGAGCAGTTCTTC. Residues: CASSLLMGSSYNEQFF. Based on the CDR3 plus reference TRBV5-5 and TRBJ2-1, the full variable domain is DAGVTQSPTHLIKTRGQQVTLRCSPISGHKSVSWYQQVLGQGPQFIFQYYEKEERGRGNFPDRFSARQFPNYSSELNVNALLLGDSALYLCASSLLMGSSYNEQFFGPGTRLTVL.

The chain couples TRBV6-5 to TRBJ2-5, with 7 bases fitting TRBD2. V lost 10 bases to trimming and J lost 2 bases; unmatched junction nucleotides: 10. CDR3 length: 14 amino acids. Germline V CDR1 and CDR2: MNHEY, SVGAGI. CDR3 sequence: CATRGSGYQETQYF. In nucleotides, the CDR3 is TGTGCCACCCGGGGTAGCGGGTATCAAGAGACCCAGTACTTC.

This chain links TRBV7-3 with TRBJ1-2, with 9 bases aligning to TRBD1. After removal of 0 bases from V and 5 bases from J, the junction contained 1 base not matched to a gene. The CDR3 loop spans 14 amino acids. The germline gives CDR1 SGHTA, CDR2 FQGTGA. CDR3 residues: CASSLTGTGYGYTF. In DNA form, the CDR3 reads TGTGCCAGCAGCTTAACCGGGACAGGGTATGGCTACACCTTC. Looking up the rest from reference TRBV7-3 and TRBJ1-2 gives the full variable domain: GAGVSQTPSNKVTEKGKYVELRCDPISGHTALYWYRQSLGQGPEFLIYFQGTGAADDSGLPNDRFFAVRPEGSVSTLKIQRTERGDSAVYLCASSLTGTGYGYTFGSGTRLTVV.

Written as DNA, the CDR3 is TGCGCCAGCAGCTTGGAGGGACATAAAAACATTCAGTACTTC. Its protein product is CASSLEGHKNIQYF. The chain is built from TRBV5-1 and TRBJ2-4, with D possibly TRBD1 on 6 matching bases. The CDR3 runs to 14 residues. V was clipped by 0 bases and J by 4 bases, with 8 bases between them. Germline CDR1 SGHRS, CDR2 YFSETQ.

This chain uses TRBV9 with TRBJ2-2, with D possibly TRBD1 on 6 matching bases. The CDR3 covers 15 residues. With 0 bases removed from V and 5 bases from J, the gap between germline ends came to 11 bases. Germline V gene lookup returns CDR1 SGDLS and CDR2 YYNGEE. The CDR3 bases are TGTGCCAGCAGCGTAGGAGGGGGATCTACCGGGGAGCTGTTTTTT. Protein: CASSVGGGSTGELFF.

V is TRBV7-3 and J is TRBJ2-1; no clear D. V lost 3 bases and J lost 9, with 9 bases in between. The CDR3 is made up of 12 amino acids. The germline V gene encodes CDR1 SGHTA and CDR2 FQGTGA. CDR3: CASSLSGIEQFF. In DNA form, the CDR3 reads TGTGCCAGCAGCTTGAGTGGAATTGAGCAGTTCTTC.

This clone was recorded at least ten times. Additional DNA sequences in this sample encode the identical CDR3. The gene calls are TRBV19 and TRBJ1-5; no firm D call. Germline CDR1 reads LNHDA; CDR2 reads SQIVND (reference sequence). Trimming removed 3 bases from V and 2 bases from J, with 5 bases in between. The CDR3 loop spans 13 amino acids. This chain's CDR3 is CASSIRGNQPQHF. The CDR3 nucleotides are TGTGCCAGTAGTATTCGGGGCAATCAGCCCCAGCATTTT.

The chain employs TRBV15 and TRBJ1-3; 7 bases align to TRBD1. There are 16 residues in the CDR3. V dropped 3 bases and J dropped 2; count of bases not matched to a gene: 7. CDR1 is LNHNV and CDR2 is YYDKDF in the germline V gene (reference sequence). The CDR3 sequence is CATSSLGRGAGNTIYF. CDR3 nucleotides: TGTGCCACCAGCAGTTTGGGCAGGGGGGCTGGAAACACCATATATTTT.

This clone occurred a few times. The rearrangement links TRBV13 to TRBJ2-5; D gene uncertain. The J call may be in error: the DNA end matches TRBJ2-7 better. Germline V gene data show CDR1 as PRHDT and CDR2 as FYEKMQ (reference sequence). This CDR3 has 15 amino acids. CDR3 in DNA: TGTGCCAGCAGCTCCGAGACGGGCGCAGCCTACGAGCAGTACTTC. Its protein is CASSSETGAAYEQYF.

This clone was counted ten times or more. The chain uses TRBV7-9 and TRBJ2-3; D ambiguous. This CDR3 has 14 amino acids. CDR1 is SEHNR and CDR2 is FQNEAQ in the germline V gene (reference sequence). V was shortened by 3 bases and J by 2 bases, with 9 bases between the two germline ends. The CDR3 protein is CASSFEGYTDTQYF. For the CDR3, the DNA is TGTGCCAGCAGCTTCGAAGGATACACAGATACGCAGTATTTT.

This clone was detected a few times. The chain is built from TRBV7-2 and TRBJ2-1; D ambiguous. V lost 0 bases to trimming and J lost 0 bases, with 6 bases between them. Per the germline V gene, CDR1 is SGHTA and CDR2 is FQGNSA. The CDR3 covers 15 residues. The CDR3 sequence is CASSLALSSYNEQFF. The CDR3 DNA reads as TGTGCCAGCAGCTTAGCCCTGAGCTCCTACAATGAGCAGTTCTTC.

The V and J genes are TRBV9 and TRBJ2-1, with D possibly called TRBD1 or TRBD2 (7 bases each). With 0 bases removed from V and 3 bases from J, the gap between germline ends came to 13 bases. CDR3 length: 16 amino acids. The germline V gene has CDR1 SGDLS and CDR2 YYNGEE. This CDR3 reads CASSVAGGAGYNEQFF. As DNA, the CDR3 is TGTGCCAGCAGCGTAGCAGGGGGGGCAGGCTACAATGAGCAGTTCTTC.

With regard to this clone: One junction end does not reproduce the germline sequence, and a read error may be involved. Within the sample, other DNA sequences also encode this same CDR3. The rearrangement uses TRBV29-1 and TRBJ2-5; D not resolved. This CDR3 is 10 amino acids long. Germline CDR1 is SQVTM and CDR2 is ANQGSEA. DNA for the CDR3: TGCAGCGTCGAAGGGGAGACCCAGTACTTC. Amino acid sequence: CSVEGETQYF. Supplemented by reference TRBV29-1 and TRBJ2-5, the full variable domain reads SAVISQKPSRDICQRGTSLTIQCQVDSQVTMMFWYRQQPGQSLTLIATANQGSEATYESGFVIDKFPISRPNLTFSTLTVSNMSPEDSSIYLCSVEGETQYFGPGTRLLVL.

In this sample, this clone turned up a few times. This chain connects TRBV9 to TRBJ2-3; D possibly matches TRBD1 or TRBD2 (5 bases each). Trimming left V 0 bases short and J 7 bases short, with 12 bases between. From germline, CDR1 is SGDLS and CDR2 YYNGEE. There are 14 residues in the CDR3. In DNA form, the CDR3 reads TGTGCCAGCAGCGTAGTAGGGACCCGGAATACGCAGTATTTT. It specifies CASSVVGTRNTQYF. Together with reference TRBV9 and TRBJ2-3, the CDR3 gives the full variable domain: DSGVTQTPKHLITATGQRVTLRCSPRSGDLSVYWYQQSLDQGLQFLIQYYNGEERAKGNILERFSAQQFPDLHSELNLSSLELGDSALYFCASSVVGTRNTQYFGPGTRLTVL.

Only a few counts were recorded for this clone. The chain uses TRBV4-2 and TRBJ1-3; TRBD1 agrees at 11 bases. CDR1 and CDR2 (germline): LGHNA, YNFKEQ. After removal of 1 base from V and 8 bases from J, the junction contained 7 bases not matched to a gene. The CDR3 is 16 amino acids. Here the CDR3 DNA reads TGTGCCAGCAGCCAAGTCCTGGGACAGGGGGTTTACACCATATATTTT. Encoded protein: CASSQVLGQGVYTIYF.

This rearrangement joins TRBV30 to TRBJ2-1; 8 bases are shared with TRBD2. V shed 6 bases, J shed 2 bases, and the junction held 3 bases outside the gene matches. The length of the CDR3 is 13 residues. CDR1 GTSNPN and CDR2 SVGIG come from the germline V gene (reference sequence). CDR3 residues: CACGGAAYNEQFF. CDR3 DNA: TGTGCCTGCGGGGGGGCCGCCTACAATGAGCAGTTCTTC.

This chain links TRBV11-2 with TRBJ2-1; D may match TRBD1 or TRBD2 (5 bases each). Trimming took off 2 bases at V and 7 bases at J, with 12 bases between the two ends. The CDR3 is 14 amino acids. Germline loops: CDR1 SGHAT, CDR2 FQNNGV. The CDR3: CASSLSLAGNEQFF. The CDR3 DNA follows: TGTGCCAGCAGCTTATCCCTAGCAGGGAATGAGCAGTTCTTC.

The V gene is TRBV7-2, the J gene TRBJ2-7; D unresolved. Trimming took off 5 bases at V and 8 bases at J, with 22 bases between the two ends. The V gene's germline CDR1 is SGHTA and CDR2 FQGNSA. The CDR3 is made up of 15 amino acids. Here the CDR3 DNA reads TGTGCCAGCAGCGACCGGGTGGGATCGTACTTAAAGCAGTACTTC. The encoded protein is CASSDRVGSYLKQYF.

This clone has a handful of counts. The chain carries TRBV25-1 and TRBJ2-5; TRBD2 matches 10 bases. The J call is uncertain, as TRBJ2-7 better fits the DNA end. Germline CDR1 is MGHDK and CDR2 is SYGVNS. The CDR3 has 14 residues. Here the CDR3 DNA reads TGTGCCAGCAGTGACAGCGGGGGGGCGTACGAGCAGTACTTC. It yields the protein CASSDSGGAYEQYF.

This chain joins TRBV10-3 and TRBJ2-1; possible D gene TRBD2, 5 bases. Trimming removed 3 bases from V and 0 bases from J, with 9 bases in between. CDR3 length equals 15 residues. From germline, CDR1 is ENHRY and CDR2 SYGVKD. The CDR3 loop reads CAISDTRSSYNEQFF. For the CDR3, the DNA is TGTGCCATCAGTGACACTAGGAGCTCCTACAATGAGCAGTTCTTC.

This clone occurred a few times. V usage is TRBV19 and J usage is TRBJ2-5, with D possibly being TRBD2 (5 bases). Germline values: CDR1 LNHDA, CDR2 SQIVND (reference sequence). Deletions cut 4 bases from V and 5 bases from J, with 8 bases between. The CDR3 is 12 residues long. The CDR3 coding sequence is TGTGCCAGTAGTAGAGGGCTGGAGACCCAGTACTTC. This codes for CASSRGLETQYF.

The chain recombines TRBV4-2 with TRBJ2-2; TRBD1 matches at 8 bases. The CDR3 totals 16 residues. V shed 1 base, J shed 2 bases, and the junction held 3 bases outside the gene matches. CDR1 and CDR2 from the germline V gene are LGHNA and YNFKEQ. CDR3 sequence reads: CASSQAGQGNTGELFF. CDR3 in DNA: TGTGCCAGCAGCCAAGCTGGACAGGGTAACACCGGGGAGCTGTTTTTT.

This clone has just a few counts. This chain joins TRBV2 and TRBJ2-3; no definite D call. This CDR3 is built from 12 residues. Germline V CDR1 and CDR2: SNHLY, FYNNEI. The V and J ends lost 10 bases and 5 bases respectively, with 13 bases between them. This CDR3 is CATRVLGDTQYF. DNA of the CDR3: TGTGCCACCCGGGTTTTGGGAGATACGCAGTATTTT. Supplemented by reference TRBV2 and TRBJ2-3, the full variable domain reads EPEVTQTPSHQVTQMGQEVILRCVPISNHLYFYWYRQILGQKVEFLVSFYNNEISEKSEIFDDQFSVERPDGSNFTLKIRSTKLEDSAMYFCATRVLGDTQYFGPGTRLTVL.

The CDR3 nucleotides are TGTGCCAGCAGCTCGGGGGACCTAAAGAATGAGCAGTTCTTC. This sequence encodes CASSSGDLKNEQFF. This chain uses TRBV28 with TRBJ2-1, with D possibly being TRBD2 (6 bases). V lost 6 bases and J 7 bases, leaving 16 bases between the germline ends. This CDR3 is 14 amino acids long. CDR1 and CDR2 from the germline V gene are MDHEN and SYDVKM.

The V and J genes are TRBV5-7 and TRBJ1-1; D is unclear. TRBV5-7 is an open reading frame whose function is uncertain. Trimming took off 1 base at V and 3 bases at J, with 13 bases between the two ends. The CDR3 is 15 residues long. CDR3 sequence (DNA): TGTGCCAGCAGCTTGTTGAGAATTGGGGACACTGAAGCTTTCTTT. Its translation: CASSLLRIGDTEAFF.

The chain carries TRBV5-6 and TRBJ2-7, with 9 bases identical to TRBD1. Unmatched junction bases numbered 9, after V lost 5 bases and J lost 6 bases. Germline values: CDR1 SGHDT, CDR2 YYEEEE. This CDR3 is built from 14 residues. The DNA for the CDR3 is TGTGCCAGCAGACCACAGGGGGCACCGGGCGAGCAGTACTTC. Translating it yields CASRPQGAPGEQYF.

The CDR3 reads CASSLQERYGYTF. The CDR3 nucleotides read TGTGCCAGCAGCTTACAGGAAAGATATGGCTACACCTTC. The V call is TRBV7-2, the J call TRBJ1-2; D is unresolved. The CDR3 spans 13 residues. The germline V gene has CDR1 SGHTA and CDR2 FQGNSA. V dropped 2 bases and J dropped 5 bases, with 9 bases sitting between them.

This chain connects TRBV5-1 to TRBJ1-1; 7 bases align to TRBD1. The CDR3 loop spans 14 amino acids. Germline CDR1 SGHRS, CDR2 YFSETQ. The junction had 6 bases not matched to a gene; V was cut back by 4 bases and J by 3 bases. CDR3 sequence reads: CASSIITGDTEAFF. CDR3 in DNA: TGCGCCAGCAGCATTATTACAGGGGACACTGAAGCTTTCTTT. Full variable domain (remainder filled in from reference TRBV5-1 and TRBJ1-1): KAGVTQTPRYLIKTRGQQVTLSCSPISGHRSVSWYQQTPGQGLQFLFEYFSETQRNKGNFPGRFSGRQFSNSRSEMNVSTLELGDSALYLCASSIITGDTEAFFGQGTRLTVV.

The genes are TRBV10-2 and TRBJ1-1; D perhaps matches TRBD1 (5 bases). The CDR3 is made up of 14 amino acids. From germline, CDR1 is WSHSY and CDR2 SAAADI. Trimming took 7 bases from V and 4 from J, leaving 16 bases between them. The CDR3 DNA reads as TGCGCCAGCACCGAGGGGACGGCGGGCACTGAAGCTTTCTTT. It yields the protein CASTEGTAGTEAFF.

This clone has more than one count but fewer than ten. The chain joins TRBV29-1 to TRBJ2-3; D is possibly TRBD1 (5 bases). The CDR3 totals 12 residues. Germline CDR1 and CDR2: SQVTM and ANQGSEA. The germline V and J ends were trimmed by 7 bases and 2 bases, with 10 bases remaining between them. The CDR3 spells CSGGQNTDTQYF. CDR3 nucleotides: TGCAGCGGTGGACAAAACACAGATACGCAGTATTTT.